The 15 T cell receptor beta chains below all came from one sample that was sequenced in a study of human T cells and chemical hapten exposure. TCRdb called the RACE reads again in MiXCR, with one record for every CDR3 protein. The profile shows tens of thousands of distinct CDR3 sequences, 5.5% to 7.5% of them singletons. Time point noted: pre-sensitization, week 0. The treatment denotes: therapeutic diphenylcyclopropenone sensitization with weekly scalp DPC. Source: whole blood, taken in connection with sensitization to the hapten diphenylcyclopropenone (DPC). These receptors were collected from a woman aged 25 to 39 with alopecia areata. Some clones in this sample may be carry-over from other donors' samples.

This clonotype showed up many times. The chain has TRBV7-2 and TRBJ2-7; the match to TRBD2 covers 11 bases. J gave up 6 bases and V 5 bases, and 9 bases lay outside the gene matches. The CDR3 has 15 residues. Germline CDR1 reads SGHTA; CDR2 reads FQGNSA. The DNA of the CDR3 is TGTGCCAGCAGCCCCTATAGCGGGGGGGCGGGCGAGCAGTACTTC. Its protein product is CASSPYSGGAGEQYF.

This clonotype was counted ten times or more. The chain has TRBV6-5 and TRBJ2-7; D gene ambiguous. Trimming removed 0 bases from V and 2 bases from J, with 17 bases in between. This CDR3 comprises 17 residues. Germline CDR1 is MNHEY and CDR2 is SVGAGI. The CDR3 DNA reads TGTGCCAGCAGTTACTCGCAGCCGTACCCCTATCCCTACGAGCAGTACTTC. Residues: CASSYSQPYPYPYEQYF.

This clonotype occurred many times. CDR3 residues: CASSPQGGSEAFF. The CDR3 DNA sequence: TGTGCCAGTAGCCCTCAGGGTGGTTCTGAAGCTTTCTTT. The chain links TRBV19 to TRBJ1-1, with D possibly matching TRBD1 (5 bases). Looked up from germline, CDR1 is LNHDA and CDR2 is SQIVND (reference sequence). Trimming left V 6 bases short and J 6 bases short, with 14 bases between. This CDR3 has 13 amino acids.

This clonotype was detected a few times. The chain uses TRBV3-1 and TRBJ2-7; TRBD1 is a possible D gene (6 bases). This CDR3 region has 17 residues. Germline V CDR1 and CDR2: LGHDT, YNNKEL (reference sequence). Trimming cost V 3 bases and J 3 bases, with 21 bases left between them. The CDR3 sequence: CASSHLQGKGTFYEQYF. The CDR3 nucleotides are TGTGCCAGCAGCCACTTACAGGGAAAAGGAACGTTCTACGAGCAGTACTTC.

This clonotype occurred many times. This rearrangement joins TRBV27 to TRBJ2-2; D gene ambiguous. CDR3 length: 12 amino acids. V was trimmed by 6 bases and J by 7 bases, leaving 9 bases between them. Germline V lookup: CDR1 MNHEY, CDR2 SMNVEV (reference sequence). This CDR3 is CASSGRFGELFF. The CDR3 region has the DNA TGTGCCAGCAGCGGACGTTTCGGGGAGCTGTTTTTT.

This clonotype has ten or more counts. This chain joins TRBV2 and TRBJ2-7; D ambiguous. V shed 4 bases and J shed 0 bases, with 13 bases lying between them. This CDR3 has 15 residues. Looked up from germline, CDR1 is SNHLY and CDR2 is FYNNEI. The CDR3 reads CASSGTFTFSYEQYF. CDR3 sequence (DNA): TGTGCCAGCAGTGGCACATTCACCTTCTCCTACGAGCAGTACTTC.

This clonotype has a count of ten or more. The chain joins TRBV7-8 to TRBJ2-3; 7 bases line up with TRBD1. CDR1 is SGHVS, CDR2 FQNEAQ, per germline. The CDR3 covers 16 residues. J lost 5 bases, V lost 5 bases, and 13 bases had no gene match. The CDR3 loop is CASSEPRSGGGDTQYF. The CDR3 DNA reads as TGTGCCAGCAGCGAACCACGGTCAGGGGGTGGAGATACGCAGTATTTT. The full variable domain, completed using reference TRBV7-8 and TRBJ2-3, is GAGVSQSPRYKVAKRGQDVALRCDPISGHVSLFWYQQALGQGPEFLTYFQNEAQLDKSGLPSDRFFAERPEGSVSTLKIQRTQQEDSAVYLCASSEPRSGGGDTQYFGPGTRLTVL.

CDR3 in amino acids: CASSKWASGGLEQYF. The CDR3 DNA is TGTGCCAGCAGCAAATGGGCTAGCGGGGGTCTCGAGCAGTACTTC. The gene calls are TRBV7-8 and TRBJ2-7, with TRBD2 identical over 10 bases. There are 15 residues in the CDR3. V lost 5 bases to trimming and J lost 6 bases; unmatched junction nucleotides: 10. Germline CDR1 SGHVS, CDR2 FQNEAQ.

This clonotype appeared a few times. The chain combines TRBV29-1 with TRBJ2-2; D is unclear. Germline CDR1 and CDR2: SQVTM and ANQGSEA. Trimming cost V 6 bases and J 0 bases, with 11 bases left between them. This CDR3 spans 14 amino acids. The CDR3 reads CSVRSRSNTGELFF. CDR3 in DNA: TGCAGCGTGCGTTCTCGATCGAACACCGGGGAGCTGTTTTTT.

In its sample, this clonotype was seen many times. CDR3 region: CASSSGGGARTEAFF. CDR3 DNA: TGTGCCAGCAGTTCCGGCGGGGGGGCGCGGACTGAAGCTTTCTTT. The rearrangement links TRBV6-5 to TRBJ1-1; a weak D match, TRBD1 (6 bases). CDR1 is MNHEY, CDR2 SVGAGI, per germline. Trimming removed 4 bases from V and 5 bases from J, with 17 bases in between. CDR3 length: 15 amino acids.

This clonotype was detected many times. The V gene is TRBV20-1, the J gene TRBJ2-3; TRBD2 might be the D (6 bases). The CDR3 has 15 residues. The germline V gene encodes CDR1 DFQATT and CDR2 SNEGSKA (reference sequence). Between the trimmed V and J ends, which lost 1 base and 6 bases, there was a span of 17 bases. The CDR3: CSARGDTGGLDTQYF. The CDR3, as DNA: TGCAGTGCTAGAGGGGATACCGGGGGTTTGGATACGCAGTATTTT.

This clonotype was counted ten times or more. The chain links TRBV14 to TRBJ1-1, with no clear D. The CDR3 spans 13 residues. The V gene lost 2 bases and the J gene lost 5 bases, with 9 bases spanning the gap. Germline CDR1 is SGHDN and CDR2 is FVKESK. This CDR3 reads CASSQHAETEAFF. CDR3 sequence (DNA): TGTGCCAGCAGCCAACACGCTGAAACTGAAGCTTTCTTT.

This clonotype came up many times. J is TRBJ2-7 and V is TRBV30; D is perhaps TRBD2 (6 bases). V lost 1 base and J lost 7, with 11 bases in between. Germline CDR1 reads GTSNPN; CDR2 reads SVGIG (reference sequence). CDR3 length: 12 residues. CDR3 in DNA: TGTGCCTGGAGTGAAGTGGGACTGGAGCAGTACTTC. Translation: CAWSEVGLEQYF.

This clonotype was observed many times. This chain connects TRBV5-1 to TRBJ2-1; 11 bases align to TRBD2. The CDR3 is 18 amino acids. V lost 0 bases to trimming and J lost 3 bases; unmatched junction nucleotides: 8. From germline, CDR1 is SGHRS and CDR2 YFSETQ. The DNA for the CDR3 is TGCGCCAGCAGCTTGGGGGTGACTAGCGGGGATAACTACAATGAGCAGTTCTTC. It encodes CASSLGVTSGDNYNEQFF.

With regard to this clonotype: This could be a read error, since a much larger clone is one nucleotide away. The chain is built from TRBV20-1 and TRBJ1-4, with 7 nucleotides matching TRBD1. Germline V lookup: CDR1 DFQATT, CDR2 SNEGSKA (reference sequence). V lost 5 bases to trimming and J lost 12 bases; unmatched junction nucleotides: 12. The CDR3 length is 13 residues. DNA for the CDR3: TGCAGTGCTTTGGACAGGCGAAAAGAAGAACTGTTTTTT. Its translation is CSALDRRKEELFF.